Presented here are 9 T cell receptor beta chains from one specimen sequenced in a study of T cell clonality in common variable immunodeficiency. Study findings and constraints: Fewer deletions and N-nucleotide insertions were reportedly seen in common variable immunodeficiency TCR beta sequences.

Antigens for these TCRs are unknown. Using immunoSEQ multiplex PCR, the repertoire was profiled, and TCRdb retains in-frame clones only, with some absent. Recorded here are some 16,000 clones, with no singletons, and the ten leading clones hold 13% to 15%. Specimen: peripheral blood mononuclear cells. The receptors were gathered from a human donor with common variable immunodeficiency.

On this clone itself: The observed sequence ends 3 residues before the CDR3 terminus, with the missing tail filled in from the germline J gene. The chain employs TRBV18 and TRBJ1-2, with D hard to call. V shed 2 bases and J shed 4 bases, with 11 bases lying between them. The CDR3 is 14 amino acids. Germline V lookup: CDR1 KGHSH, CDR2 LQKENI. Here the CDR3 reads CASSPEGLSYGYTF. The covered CDR3 bases are TGTGCCAGCTCACCAGAAGGGCTCAGCTATGGC.

This clone was counted a few times. CDR3 bases read: TGTGCCAGCTCACGTCGGGACAGTCTTCTCTCTGGGGCCAACGTC. This encodes CASSRRDSLLSGANV. The CDR3 in full is CASSRRDSLLSGANVLTF. J is TRBJ2-6 and V is TRBV18; 7 bases fit TRBD1. The read stops 3 residues short of the end of the CDR3; the missing end is completed from the germline J gene. This CDR3 region has 18 residues. Germline V lookup: CDR1 KGHSH, CDR2 LQKENI. J gave up 0 bases and V 4 bases, and 9 bases lay outside the gene matches.

Comment on this clone: The DNA ends 3 residues before the CDR3 does, and the rest of the CDR3 is filled in from the germline J gene. The rearrangement joins TRBV18 to TRBJ2-5, with 7 nucleotides matching TRBD1. Losses at the gene ends were 6 bases for V and 2 bases for J; bases not matched to a gene: 6. CDR3 length: 14 residues. Germline V gene sequence: CDR1 KGHSH, CDR2 LQKENI. Incomplete CDR3 DNA: TGTGCCAGCTCCCTTACAGGGGCTCAAGAGACC. Amino acids: CASSLTGAQET. The whole CDR3 sequence is CASSLTGAQETQYF.

In this sample, this clone turned up a few times. Coverage ceases 3 residues before the CDR3 finishes, and the germline J gene fills in the end. The chain carries TRBV30 and TRBJ2-7, with 10 positions matching TRBD1. Trimming took 4 bases from V and 2 from J; bases not matched to a gene: 5. The CDR3 is made up of 14 amino acids. Looked up from germline, CDR1 is GTSNPN and CDR2 is SVGIG (reference sequence). This CDR3 reads CAWMGDRGAYEQYF. CDR3 DNA (partial): TGTGCCTGGATGGGGGACAGGGGAGCCTACGAG.

This clone was detected only a few times. The CDR3 end is not reached by the read, which stops 3 residues before it; the germline J gene fills it in. The rearrangement uses TRBV6-2 or TRBV6-3 and TRBJ2-5; 7 nucleotides match TRBD2. With V trimmed by 5 bases and J by 4 bases, 7 bases remained unmatched. Germline loops: CDR1 MNHEY, CDR2 SVGEGT. CDR3 length: 14 residues. The part of the CDR3 DNA that was read is TGTGCCAGCAGTGTTAGGCGGGGGTCAGAGACC. This gives the protein CASSVRRGSET. In full, the CDR3 reads CASSVRRGSETQYF.

This clone has more than one count but fewer than ten. Read coverage stops 3 residues before the CDR3 terminus; the germline J gene supplies the remainder. The chain couples TRBV18 to TRBJ2-2; 9 nucleotides agree with TRBD1. Trimming took 3 bases from V and 4 from J; bases not matched to a gene: 6. Germline V CDR1 and CDR2: KGHSH, LQKENI. The CDR3 runs to 16 residues. CDR3 protein: CASSPAGQGSTGELFF. The CDR3 DNA, read in part, is TGTGCCAGCTCACCGGCCGGACAGGGGAGCACCGGGGAG.

In regard to this clone: The missing CDR3 end, 3 residues past where the read stops, is filled in from the germline J gene. The V gene is TRBV2, the J gene TRBJ1-6; the match to TRBD1 covers 7 bases. V lost 4 bases to trimming and J lost 10 bases; unmatched junction nucleotides: 7. The germline V gene has CDR1 SNHLY and CDR2 FYNNEI. This CDR3 contains 14 residues. CDR3 region: CASSGQGRESPLHF. CDR3 bases read: TGTGCCAGCAGTGGACAGGGCAGAGAGTCACCC.

This clone is medium-sized. Sequencing ends 3 residues short of the CDR3 end; the germline J gene provides the rest. The chain uses TRBV30 and TRBJ2-2, with D perhaps TRBD2 (5 bases). Germline CDR1 and CDR2: GTSNPN and SVGIG (reference sequence). The CDR3 consists of 11 residues. The V gene lost 2 bases and the J gene lost 8 bases, with 6 bases spanning the gap. The CDR3 bases that were read are TGTGCCTGGAGTCGACTAGGGGAG. Protein: CAWSRLGE. The entire CDR3 is CAWSRLGELFF. Based on the CDR3 plus reference TRBV30 and TRBJ2-2, the full variable domain is SQTIHQWPATLVQPVGSPLSLECTVEGTSNPNLYWYRQAAGRGLQLLFYSVGIGQISSEVPQNLSASRPQDRQFILSSKKLLLSDSGFYLCAWSRLGELFFGEGSRLTVL.

To note about this clone: The CDR3 is cut off 3 residues early in the read; its end comes from the germline J gene. The chain couples TRBV7-6 to TRBJ2-5; D perhaps matches TRBD1 (5 bases). CDR1 and CDR2 (germline): SGHVS, FNYEAQ. The CDR3 is 15 amino acids. V lost 5 bases, J lost 2 bases, and 15 bases lay in between. The sequenced CDR3 bases are TGTGCCAGCAGCGTGGACACTACCTTACAAGAGACC. Residues: CASSVDTTLQET. In full, the CDR3 is CASSVDTTLQETQYF.